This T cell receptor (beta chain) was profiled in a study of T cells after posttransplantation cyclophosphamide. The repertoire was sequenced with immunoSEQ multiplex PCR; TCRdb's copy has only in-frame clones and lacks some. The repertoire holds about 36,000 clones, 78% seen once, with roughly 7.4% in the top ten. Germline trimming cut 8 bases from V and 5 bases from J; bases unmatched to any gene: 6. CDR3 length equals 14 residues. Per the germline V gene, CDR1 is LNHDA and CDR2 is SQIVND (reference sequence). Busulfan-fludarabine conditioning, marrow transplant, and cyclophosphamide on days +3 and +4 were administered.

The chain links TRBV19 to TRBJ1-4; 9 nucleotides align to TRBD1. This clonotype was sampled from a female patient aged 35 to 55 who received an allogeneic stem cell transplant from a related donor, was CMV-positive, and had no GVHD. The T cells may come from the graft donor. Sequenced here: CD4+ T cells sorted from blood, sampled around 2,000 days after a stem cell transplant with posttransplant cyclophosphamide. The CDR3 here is CASLRTGVNEKLFF. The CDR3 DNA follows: TGTGCCAGTCTAAGGACAGGGGTGAATGAAAAACTGTTTTTT.